The rows below give T cell receptor beta chains drawn from one sample of a study of OX40 agonist ivuxolimab in advanced cancers. Profiled with immunoSEQ multiplex PCR; TCRdb holds only in-frame clones, not every one. The table shows over 50,000 clones, with more than 70% occurring only once. The sample consisted of CD4+ or CD8+ T cells sorted from blood, taken in a trial of the OX40 agonist ivuxolimab. Source of these receptors: an adult with an advanced solid tumor such as melanoma, head and neck, liver or kidney cancer. Each CDR3 is given with its conserved first and last residue. Each record gives: CDR3 length, D gene, clone size, V gene, J gene, CDR3 DNA, CDR3 protein. The D gene is left open where the match is weak. Clone size is given for some rows only: seen once, a few or many times, or a class if the clone is expanded.

>13|-|-|TRBV18|TRBJ1-1
TGTGCCAGCTCACCACAGGTTAACACTGAAGCTTTCTTT
CASSPQVNTEAFF
>14|-|-|TRBV19|TRBJ2-2
TGTGCCAGTAGTATAGACAGGCGAACCGGGGAGCTGTTTTTT
CASSIDRRTGELFF
>15|-|few|TRBV2|TRBJ1-5
TGTGCCAGCAGTGAACTAAGGGGAAGCAATCAGCCCCAGCATTTT
CASSELRGSNQPQHF
>13|-|few|TRBV7-7|TRBJ2-1
TGTGCTAGCAGCTTAGCCCTGAACAATGAGCAGTTCTTC
CASSLALNNEQFF
>12|-|once|TRBV10-3|TRBJ1-4
TGTGCCATCAGTGAGACAGGAGAAAAACTGTTTTTT
CAISETGEKLFF
>13|-|-|TRBV5-6|TRBJ2-3
TGTGCCAGCAGCTTGGATTCGGGGGATACGCAGTATTTT
CASSLDSGDTQYF
>17|-|-|TRBV1|TRBJ1-3
TGCACCAGCAGCCAAGTTGGGGACAGACACTCTGGAAACACCATATATTTT
CTSSQVGDRHSGNTIYF
>18|TRBD1|-|TRBV18|TRBJ2-7
TGTGCCAGCTCACCCGGGACAGTGCCCGTCACAGGTTCCGGGGAGCAGTACTTC
CASSPGTVPVTGSGEQYF
>14|-|-|TRBV11-2|TRBJ2-3
TGTGCCAGCAGCTTAGGACCGATCACAGATACGCAGTATTTT
CASSLGPITDTQYF
>16|-|-|TRBV9|TRBJ2-2
TGTGCCAGCAGCGTAGGTCCGGGTGAGAACACCGGGGAGCTGTTTTTT
CASSVGPGENTGELFF
>13|TRBD1|few|TRBV19|TRBJ2-7
TGTGCCAGTAGTTCGGACAGGGGCTACGAGCAGTACTTC
CASSSDRGYEQYF
>13|-|-|TRBV29-1|TRBJ2-6
TGCAGCGTTCGGGAACCCGGGGCCAACGTCCTGACTTTC
CSVREPGANVLTF
>14|-|-|TRBV11-2|TRBJ2-7
TGTGCCAGCAGCTTAGACCCGGGGGCGGCCGAGCAGTACTTC
CASSLDPGAAEQYF
>15|TRBD2|few|TRBV6-1|TRBJ2-7
TGTGCCAGCAGTGAAAGTAGCGGGAGGGCCTACGAGCAGTACTTC
CASSESSGRAYEQYF
>16|TRBD2|-|TRBV29-1|TRBJ2-3
TGCAGCGTCGGCGAAGGGCTAGCGGGGGGCACAGATACGCAGTATTTT
CSVGEGLAGGTDTQYF
>15|-|-|TRBV4-1|TRBJ1-4
TGCGCCAGCAGCCAAGTTGGCTATGGAGCAGAAAAACTGTTTTTT
CASSQVGYGAEKLFF
>14|-|-|TRBV7-9|TRBJ1-1
TGTGCCAGCAGCTCTAGTCAGGATGTCACTGAAGCTTTCTTT
CASSSSQDVTEAFF
>17|-|-|TRBV5-4|TRBJ1-4
TGTGCCAGCAGCTTGCTGCGCAGGGGATCACCTAATGAAAAACTGTTTTTT
CASSLLRRGSPNEKLFF
>15|-|-|TRBV28|TRBJ2-3
TGTGCCAGCACCCCGTGGGGGGGCGGGGCAGATACGCAGTATTTT
CASTPWGGGADTQYF
>15|-|-|TRBV11-2|TRBJ1-2
TGTGCCAGCAGCTTAGATGTGTTGACTAACTATGGCTACACCTTC
CASSLDVLTNYGYTF
>13|TRBD1|-|TRBV5-1|TRBJ1-1
TGCGCCAGCAGCCGCCGGGACAGCGATGAAGCTTTCTTT
CASSRRDSDEAFF
>13|-|-|TRBV10-3|TRBJ1-2
TGTGCCACGCGGGACGGTAAGAGCTATGGCTACACCTTC
CATRDGKSYGYTF
>14|-|-|TRBV11-2|TRBJ2-7
TGTGCCAGCAGCTTAGTTGGGAGAGCCTACGAGCAGTACTTC
CASSLVGRAYEQYF
>13|TRBD1|-|TRBV28|TRBJ2-7
TGTGCCAGCAGTTTGGACAGGGGGCGCGAGCAGTACTTC
CASSLDRGREQYF
>16|-|few|TRBV6-1|TRBJ2-7
TGTGCCAGCAGTGAAGCTGGGGGGCCAGGGGTCGGCGAGCAGTACTTC
CASSEAGGPGVGEQYF
>13|TRBD1|-|TRBV30|TRBJ1-5
TGTGCCTGGAGTGTTCAGGGGGCTCAGCCCCAGCATTTT
CAWSVQGAQPQHF
>13|-|-|TRBV2|TRBJ1-2
TGTGCCAGCAGTGTATCACACAGGGACGGCTACACCTTC
CASSVSHRDGYTF
>16|TRBD2|-|TRBV9|TRBJ2-6
TGTGCCAGCAGCTCAAGGGGAGGGCCCGGGGCCAACGTCCTGACTTTC
CASSSRGGPGANVLTF
>15|-|-|TRBV11-2|TRBJ1-2
TGTGCCAGCAGCGTCACTTCAGGGGATCACTATGGCTACACCTTC
CASSVTSGDHYGYTF